This entry describes one T cell receptor (beta chain). Germline CDR1 and CDR2: SGHDN and FVKESK. V shed 4 bases and J 4 bases; nucleotides not matched to a gene: 8. The CDR3 loop spans 16 amino acids. This record comes from a study of blood T cell repertoires in COVID-19. Under the authors' procedure: Reference gene primer amplification in the assay estimated nucleated cell counts. The method was immunoSEQ multiplex PCR; TCRdb's version includes in-frame clones alone and lacks a portion of them. V and J calls and clone size are as listed in that table; D and trimming were resolved from the DNA. Seen here are 380,000 or so clones, around 88% observed once, and the top ten hold about 7.6%.

The chain recombines TRBV14 with TRBJ2-3, with 10 positions matching TRBD1. What was sequenced was peripheral blood. This clonotype was obtained from a woman aged 60-75 years with COVID-19, enrolled during active disease. The chain's CDR3 is CASSPRQGATSDTQYF. CDR3 sequence (DNA): TGTGCCAGCAGCCCCCGACAGGGGGCGACGTCAGATACGCAGTATTTT.